This entry is about one TCR beta chain. The sample comes from a study of blood T cells in healthy people across ages. Combining a sample-barcoded 5' primer with a J-beta primer mix, a second PCR ran for roughly 7 to 12 cycles. TCRdb recomputed calls from the 5' RACE reads with MiXCR, one row per CDR3 protein. The data hold 950,000 to 1,200,000 distinct CDR3 sequences, with roughly two fifths observed a single time. The people who gave samples were healthy Caucasians from Russia, aged about 6 to 100. The CDR3 sequence is 15 residues long. Germline CDR1 SGDLS, CDR2 YYNGEE. The receptor comes from a man younger than 35 in good health. Sequencing used blood. The chain joins TRBV9 to TRBJ2-7, with a possible D match to TRBD1 (5 bases). The J call could be wrong; TRBJ2-5 is a better fit for the DNA end. The chain's CDR3 is CASSVGAGHEETQYF. In DNA form, the CDR3 reads TGTGCCAGCAGCGTAGGGGCAGGGCATGAGGAGACCCAGTACTTC.